A single sample gave rise to the 11 T cell receptor beta chains below, sequenced in a study of blood T cell repertoires in COVID-19. Profiled with immunoSEQ multiplex PCR; TCRdb holds only in-frame clones, not every one. The data show about 200,000 clones, 85% to 90% seen once. The sample consisted of peripheral blood. The receptors derive from a young man with active or convalescent COVID-19.

There are a few counts of this clone. The J gene is TRBJ1-1, the V gene TRBV10-1; tentative D call: TRBD1 (6 bases). CDR3 size: 12 residues. Germline V gene data show CDR1 as WNHNN and CDR2 as SYGVQD (reference sequence). The germline V and J ends were trimmed by 10 bases and 1 base, with 10 bases remaining between them. The CDR3 loop is CATGQENTEAFF. The CDR3 bases are TGCGCCACGGGACAAGAGAACACTGAAGCTTTCTTT.

Concerning this clone: At the DNA level, this CDR3 is encoded by other sequences in the same sample as well. The chain joins TRBV7-2 to TRBJ1-3; D gene ambiguous. CDR1 is SGHTA, CDR2 FQGNSA, per germline. The CDR3 has 14 residues. Trimming took 1 base from V and 1 from J, leaving 5 bases between them. CDR3 nucleotides: TGTGCCAGCAGCTTAGTCTCTTCTGGAAACACCATATATTTT. The encoded protein is CASSLVSSGNTIYF.

The chain links TRBV6-5 to TRBJ2-7, with D possibly matching TRBD1 (6 bases). V shed 5 bases and J shed 3 bases, with 17 bases lying between them. The CDR3 is made up of 15 amino acids. CDR1 is MNHEY, CDR2 SVGAGI, per germline. CDR3 sequence (DNA): TGTGCCAGCAGTCGTAACCTACAGGGTTTCTACGAGCAGTACTTC. It encodes CASSRNLQGFYEQYF.

V and J are TRBV19 and TRBJ1-1, with 9 positions matching TRBD1. Germline CDR1 and CDR2: LNHDA and SQIVND (reference sequence). CDR3 length: 18 residues. Germline trimming cut 5 bases from V and 0 bases from J; bases unmatched to any gene: 13. The CDR3 spells CASSQVGRTGGMNTEAFF. As DNA, the CDR3 is TGTGCCAGTAGTCAGGTGGGGAGAACAGGGGGCATGAACACTGAAGCTTTCTTT. Filled out from reference TRBV19 and TRBJ1-1, the complete variable domain reads DGGITQSPKYLFRKEGQNVTLSCEQNLNHDAMYWYRQDPGQGLRLIYYSQIVNDFQKGDIAEGYSVSREKKESFPLTVTSAQKNPTAFYLCASSQVGRTGGMNTEAFFGQGTRLTVV.

This chain joins TRBV5-4 and TRBJ1-2; D not resolved. Per germline, CDR1 SGHNT and CDR2 YYREEE (reference sequence). The CDR3 sequence is 15 residues long. The V end lost 0 bases, the J end lost 3 bases, and 12 bases lay between the germline ends. As DNA, the CDR3 is TGTGCCAGCAGCTTGGCCGGAGGAAGTGACTATGGCTACACCTTC. Translating it yields CASSLAGGSDYGYTF.

The rearrangement links TRBV5-5 to TRBJ1-1, with TRBD1 matching over 8 bases. CDR3 length: 14 residues. With 4 bases clipped from V and 9 bases from J, the junction kept 11 bases outside the gene matches. Germline CDR1 is SGHKS and CDR2 is YYEKEE (reference sequence). The CDR3 spells CASSPSEDREQAFF. CDR3 DNA: TGTGCCAGCAGCCCCTCCGAGGACAGGGAACAAGCTTTCTTT.

This clone has a single count. The chain carries TRBV19 and TRBJ1-2; possible D gene TRBD1, 6 bases. CDR3 length equals 15 residues. CDR1 and CDR2 from the germline V gene are LNHDA and SQIVND (reference sequence). Trimming removed 5 bases from V and 5 bases from J, with 18 bases in between. For the CDR3, the DNA is TGTGCCAGTAGTGAAATTTACAGGGAGATGTATGGCTACACCTTC. Translated, it gives CASSEIYREMYGYTF.

The rearrangement joins TRBV9 to TRBJ1-2; 8 nucleotides line up with TRBD1. CDR1 is SGDLS and CDR2 is YYNGEE in the germline V gene. V trimming: 0 bases; J trimming: 5 bases; junction bases outside the gene matches: 6. The CDR3 has 15 residues. DNA for the CDR3: TGTGCCAGCAGCGTAGGAGGGACAGGCCTGTATGGCTACACCTTC. This gives the protein CASSVGGTGLYGYTF.

The chain combines TRBV5-1 with TRBJ1-5; 9 bases map to TRBD1. Trimming removed 2 bases from V and 5 bases from J; junction bases left unmatched: 5. The germline V gene has CDR1 SGHRS and CDR2 YFSETQ. The CDR3 runs 15 residues. The DNA for the CDR3 is TGCGCCAGCAGCTTTACAGGGGGCGCAGATCAGCCCCAGCATTTT. It codes for CASSFTGGADQPQHF.

The chain carries TRBV6-2 or TRBV6-3 and TRBJ1-1, with D perhaps matching TRBD1 (6 bases). The germline V and J ends were trimmed by 2 bases and 2 bases, with 12 bases remaining between them. The CDR3 consists of 15 residues. Per the germline V gene, CDR1 is MNHEY and CDR2 is SVGEGT. The CDR3 DNA is TGTGCCAGCAGTTACCCGACAGGCTCCAACACTGAAGCTTTCTTT. Encoded protein: CASSYPTGSNTEAFF.

The chain joins TRBV19 to TRBJ1-5; 8 bases map to TRBD1. This CDR3 has 14 amino acids. The V gene's germline CDR1 is LNHDA and CDR2 SQIVND (reference sequence). J gave up 5 bases and V 2 bases, and 2 bases lay outside the gene matches. CDR3 region: CASSIRQGHQPQHF. The DNA of the CDR3 is TGTGCCAGTAGTATACGACAGGGGCATCAGCCCCAGCATTTT.